This paragraph covers one T cell receptor beta chain sequence. This sample is part of a study of blood T cell repertoires in COVID-19. Whole-study context: Sites in the United States, Italy and Spain provided acute and convalescent COVID-19 samples.

TCRdb keeps only in-frame clones here, not all; method: immunoSEQ multiplex PCR. Here the sample spans around 200,000 clones, approximately 80% being singletons. The germline CDR1 and CDR2 sequences are GTSNPN and SVGIG (reference sequence). This CDR3 contains 13 residues. With V trimmed by 4 bases and J by 11 bases, 10 bases remained unmatched. This clonotype originated in a woman at least 80 years old with acute or convalescent COVID-19. Sequencing was carried out using peripheral blood. The chain has TRBV30 and TRBJ1-1, with TRBD1 identical over 10 bases. The CDR3 nucleotides read TGTGCCTGGACTGACAGGGGGCCAAATCGGGCTTTCTTT. Its translation is CAWTDRGPNRAFF.